Below, 7 T cell receptor beta chains from the same sample are listed, as sequenced in a study of tumor and adjacent non-tumor tissue in lung cancer. The template was RNA from unsorted bulk tissue. Three rounds of nested PCR, following a modified ARM-PCR protocol, produced the TCRbeta library. TCRdb analysed the multiplex PCR reads with MiXCR anew, one entry per CDR3 protein. The sample has roughly 65,000 distinct CDR3 sequences, approximately 63% seen once. Sequencing used lung tumor tissue. These receptors were taken from a man aged 50 or older with non-small cell lung cancer.

The gene calls are TRBV30 and TRBJ1-4, with D hard to call. CDR1 GTSNPN and CDR2 SVGIG come from the germline V gene (reference sequence). This CDR3 contains 15 residues. The ends were cut back, 0 bases at V and 7 bases at J, with 15 bases in the middle. CDR3 loop: CAWSVISRTTEKLFF. DNA of the CDR3: TGTGCCTGGAGTGTAATTAGCAGGACGACTGAAAAACTGTTTTTT.

This clonotype was recorded many times. The chain links TRBV29-1 to TRBJ1-2, with D hard to call. Trimming stripped 5 bases from V and 3 bases from J, with 7 bases between. The CDR3 has 11 amino acids. CDR1 is SQVTM and CDR2 is ANQGSEA in the germline V gene. The CDR3: CSVWGDYGYTF. DNA for the CDR3: TGCAGCGTTTGGGGTGACTATGGCTACACCTTC.

With respect to this clonotype: One end of the junction fails to match germline, which may point to a read error. This sequence joins TRBV10-3 and TRBJ2-5; TRBD1 matches at 8 bases. CDR3 size: 14 residues. CDR1 ENHRY and CDR2 SYGVKD come from the germline V gene. The CDR3 loop is CAISPGDRTGTQDF. DNA for the CDR3: TGTGCCATCAGTCCGGGGGACAGGACAGGGACCCAGGACTTC.

This clonotype appeared many times. The chain has TRBV6-1 and TRBJ2-7; D unresolved. Germline loops: CDR1 MNHNS, CDR2 SASEGT. V lost 6 bases to trimming and J lost 3 bases, with 12 bases between them. The CDR3 covers 13 residues. Written as DNA, the CDR3 is TGTGCCAGCAGCAACGGAATACACTACGAGCAGTACTTC. Protein: CASSNGIHYEQYF.

The genes are TRBV14 and TRBJ2-7; D may match TRBD1 or TRBD2 (5 bases each). The germline V gene encodes CDR1 SGHDN and CDR2 FVKESK. The CDR3 is made up of 16 amino acids. Trimming shortened V by 3 bases and J by 0 bases, and 15 bases separated the two germline ends. In DNA, the CDR3 is TGTGCCAGCAGCCAGGGGGACCTCGGGGCCTCCTACGAGCAGTACTTC. This sequence encodes CASSQGDLGASYEQYF.

This clonotype was counted between two and nine times. A read error is possible here, since a much larger clone lies one base away. The chain recombines TRBV28 with TRBJ1-5, with TRBD1 as a possible D gene (6 bases). Germline V lookup: CDR1 MDHEN, CDR2 SYDVKM. The CDR3 is made up of 17 amino acids. Trimming took 9 bases from V and 5 from J, leaving 26 bases between them. CDR3 DNA sequence: TGTGCCAGAAGAACAGGGTCGGCGGCAGTCCGCCATCAGCCCCAGCATTTT. As protein: CARRTGSAAVRHQPQHF.

For this clonotype: This may be a read error, as it is one base from a much larger clone. The DNA for the CDR3 is TGTGCCAGCAGGAAACTTTATTTAGCAGGGACTACGCAGTATTTT. This encodes CASRKLYLAGTTQYF. This sequence joins TRBV12-3 or TRBV12-4 and TRBJ2-3; the D gene could be TRBD1 or TRBD2 (5 bases each). The germline V and J ends were trimmed by 6 bases and 8 bases, with 21 bases remaining between them. The CDR3 is 15 amino acids.